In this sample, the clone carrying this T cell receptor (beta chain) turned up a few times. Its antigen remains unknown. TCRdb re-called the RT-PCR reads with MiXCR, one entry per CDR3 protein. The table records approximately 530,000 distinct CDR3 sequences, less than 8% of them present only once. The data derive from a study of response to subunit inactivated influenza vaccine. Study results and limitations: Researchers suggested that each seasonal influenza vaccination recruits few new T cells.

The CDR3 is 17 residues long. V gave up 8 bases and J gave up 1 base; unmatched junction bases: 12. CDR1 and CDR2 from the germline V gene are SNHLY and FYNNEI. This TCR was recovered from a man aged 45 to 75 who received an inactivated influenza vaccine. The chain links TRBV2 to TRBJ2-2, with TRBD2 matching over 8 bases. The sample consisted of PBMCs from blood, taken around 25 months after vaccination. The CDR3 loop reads CASGSPYSGENTGELFF. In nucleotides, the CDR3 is TGTGCCAGCGGATCCCCTTATAGCGGGGAGAACACCGGGGAGCTGTTTTTT.